The 5 T cell receptor beta chains below come from one sample, sequenced in a study of CD8 T cells in ankylosing spondylitis. TCRdb passed the 5' RACE reads through MiXCR, listing each CDR3 protein once. The data contain hundreds of thousands of distinct CDR3 sequences, approximately 20% of them singletons. Sequencing was performed on blood, either unsorted or a sorted T cell fraction (not recorded which). These receptors originate from a male donor with ankylosing spondylitis or in good health (not recorded which).

This clonotype was picked up a small number of times. The rearrangement uses TRBV18 and TRBJ2-7; D unresolved. Germline CDR1 KGHSH, CDR2 LQKENI. The CDR3 length is 15 residues. V was trimmed by 0 bases and J by 2 bases, leaving 11 bases between them. The CDR3 loop is CASSPPVRAAYEQYF. Here the CDR3 DNA reads TGTGCCAGCTCACCACCGGTTAGGGCCGCCTACGAGCAGTACTTC. Supplemented by reference TRBV18 and TRBJ2-7, the full variable domain reads NAGVMQNPRHLVRRRGQEARLRCSPMKGHSHVYWYRQLPEEGLKFMVYLQKENIIDESGMPKERFSAEFPKEGPSILRIQQVVRGDSAAYFCASSPPVRAAYEQYFGPGTRLTVT.

The chain employs TRBV10-3 and TRBJ2-1, with TRBD1 matching 8 bases. CDR3 length equals 16 residues. Germline-derived CDR1 and CDR2 are ENHRY and SYGVKD. The V gene end was trimmed by 6 bases and the J gene end by 5 bases; junction bases not matched to a gene: 12. The CDR3 DNA reads TGTGCCATCAGCGGGAGAACCGGGACAGGAGACAATGAGCAGTTCTTC. Translated: CAISGRTGTGDNEQFF.

The chain employs TRBV12-5 and TRBJ2-1, with unresolved D. In germline, CDR1 is LGHNT, CDR2 FRNRAP. V lost 5 bases to trimming and J lost 9 bases, with 11 bases between them. CDR3 length: 12 amino acids. This chain's CDR3 is CASGVSRIEQFF. CDR3 in DNA: TGTGCTAGTGGTGTCAGCCGGATTGAGCAGTTCTTC.

In its sample, this clonotype was seen a few times. V and J are TRBV9 and TRBJ2-4; no definite D call. The CDR3 covers 18 residues. Germline CDR1 and CDR2: SGDLS and YYNGEE. The V gene lost 1 base and the J gene lost 0 bases, with 17 bases spanning the gap. This chain's CDR3 is CASSVCLQPRLAKNIQYF. The CDR3 DNA reads as TGTGCCAGCAGCGTATGCTTACAGCCCAGGCTAGCCAAAAACATTCAGTACTTC.

V gene TRBV14 combines with J gene TRBJ2-7; TRBD1 matches at 7 bases. This CDR3 has 16 residues. The junction had 7 bases not matched to a gene; V was cut back by 2 bases and J by 0 bases. Germline V gene lookup returns CDR1 SGHDN and CDR2 FVKESK. CDR3 DNA sequence: TGTGCCAGCAGCCAATACGCCGGGGACAGCTCCTACGAGCAGTACTTC. This translates into CASSQYAGDSSYEQYF. Together with reference TRBV14 and TRBJ2-7, the CDR3 gives the full variable domain: EAGVTQFPSHSVIEKGQTVTLRCDPISGHDNLYWYRRVMGKEIKFLLHFVKESKQDESGMPNNRFLAERTGGTYSTLKVQPAELEDSGVYFCASSQYAGDSSYEQYFGPGTRLTVT.